This TCR beta chain was recorded in a study of T cell responses to AZD1222 COVID-19 vaccine. Points from the study as a whole: The study identified only six AZD1222 recipients as seropositive at baseline. Targets within unmutated variant regions were reportedly found for nearly half of spike-specific TCRs. Donors were largely white British and mainly female; clonal diversity was possibly underestimated. Regions 160-218 and 743-854 dominated among vaccine-associated CD4 TCRs spanning spike.

With respect to this clone: Antigen specificity is unknown.

Method: immunoSEQ multiplex PCR; TCRdb's copy keeps in-frame clones and lacks some. The sample includes 150,000 to 200,000 clones, approximately 92% of them seen just once. The clonotype was recovered from an adult in good health. The sequencing used peripheral blood, collected on day 0 of AZD1222 vaccination.

CDR3 protein: CASRLDRQYGYTF. DNA for the CDR3: TGTGCCAGCAGGCTCGACAGACAATATGGCTACACCTTC. The rearrangement links TRBV6-5 to TRBJ1-2; TRBD1 is a possible D gene (5 bases). V was pared by 6 bases and J by 5 bases, with 13 bases between. Germline values: CDR1 MNHEY, CDR2 SVGAGI. The CDR3 runs 13 residues.